This T cell receptor beta chain was recorded in a study of blood T cells in healthy people across ages (dated by TCRdb to 2013 to 2016). Regarding the research as a whole: Template switching captured roughly one uniquely barcoded TCR beta cDNA molecule per two T cells in model experiments. The study measured age-related changes in TCR beta repertoire diversity using deep sequencing normalized with unique cDNA molecular identifiers. Four age groups were formed from the donors: young (average approximately 15 years), middle-aged (approximately 42), aged (around 68) and long-lived (about 80). Using the same blood draw, the study looked at two additional independent replicas of 1 million unique cDNA reads for two donors, one aged 18 to 30 and the other aged 80 or older. Here is what the overall study found, with its caveats: Total diversity estimates from one million sequenced T cells were considered lower bounds and underestimates. Observed TCR beta diversity per million T cells fell roughly linearly with age, and a significant reduction was already apparent by age around 36. Because donor CMV infection status was unknown, age-related changes in expanded clonotypes were potentially confounded. There was a strong correlation between observed TCR beta diversity and the percentage of naive T cells measured by flow cytometry. Compared with the aged group, the long-lived group had more naive CD4+ T cells, fewer expanded clones and increased TCR diversity, suggesting age selection. Since profiling was done on bulk unsorted PBMCs, naive and antigen-experienced compartments could not be conclusively compared.

In its sample, this clonotype was seen many times. Its antigen is still unknown. The sample holds no much larger clone one base away, and base qualities are not on file. Donors were a few dozen systemically healthy Caucasian individuals from Russia aged roughly 6 to 95 years. Approximately 9.3 milliliters of peripheral blood were collected from each donor into EDTA-treated Vacutainer tubes. Ficoll-Paque density-gradient centrifugation was used to isolate PBMCs, with at least 6 million per sample. Total RNA, at least 5 micrograms per sample, was extracted from PBMCs with Trizol reagent. For every donor, an aliquot of PBMCs went through flow cytometry to measure the percentages of naive CD45RAhigh/CD27high T cells. Library method: 5' RACE. Data came from an Illumina HiSeq 2500. The second PCR ran for roughly 7 to 11 cycles and used a J-beta primer mix along with a sample-barcoded 5' primer. Each TCR beta cDNA molecule received a unique molecular identifier from a template-switch 5' adaptor carrying 12 random nucleotides. At least 3 million CDR3-containing paired-end reads were obtained from each sample. The Mint cDNA synthesis kit, primed by a TRBC-specific oligonucleotide, was used to synthesize first-strand cDNA from all RNA. Following uracil-DNA glycosylase treatment, all cDNA underwent a first 18-cycle PCR with the universal primers M1SS and BC2_uni_R. Per the authors' processing: Each sample was normalized by randomly selecting 1 million high-quality reads, each carrying a distinct molecular identifier. Reads sharing molecular identifiers were discarded rather than binned into consensus sequences. MiTCR, with a Q25 quality threshold and the strictest error-elimination algorithm, was used for CDR3 identification, clonotype clustering and error correction. A nonparametric unseen species model using Euler transformation provided a lower-bound estimate of total TCR beta diversity. Using fastp trimming at Q25 and MiXCR clonotype assembly, TCRdb reanalyzed the public sequencing data and kept in-frame beta chains. Entries that share a CDR3 protein sequence are merged under the most common genes and DNA. TCRdb's processing, not the authors', yielded these V and J calls. The sample includes more than 750,000 distinct CDR3 sequences, with about 27% observed a single time. Jointly, the top ten make up 10% to 13% of the sample.

The sample was also linked to a second study, of T cells of mothers and their children. That second report states: Nine systemically healthy Caucasian individuals served as donors, namely three mothers together with their six children. cDNA synthesis used all of the extracted RNA, with approximately 1.4 ug of RNA in each 15 ul reaction. In the second PCR, sample barcodes and 2-4 random nucleotides were introduced via the M1S primer. More than 9.5 million TCR beta CDR3 reads were obtained from each mother, and about 3 million reads were obtained from each child. Thymic selection shapes the output of TCR recombination in a similar way in related and unrelated pairs, and inherited differences have a minor effect. Related mother-child pairs always showed normalized repertoire overlap that was slightly higher than in unrelated mother-child pairs, though the difference was never significant. No persistent microchimeric T cell clones were found, with a detection sensitivity of approximately 100 clones per million clonotypes. The study used deep NGS to compare TCR beta repertoires of mothers and children, seeking features distinguishing related mother-child pairs from unrelated individuals. The mean age was approximately 41 +/- 4 years for the mothers and about 10 +/- 4 years for the children. After adapters were ligated using NEBNext reagents, the libraries underwent 100+100 nt paired-end sequencing on an Illumina HiSeq 2000. To avoid cross-contamination, the mother libraries and the child libraries were prepared a month apart and sequenced in separate runs. For each donor, somewhere between roughly 500,000 and 2,300,000 distinct TCR beta clonotypes were identified. Naive TCR beta clonotypes were estimated from low-frequency clonotypes matched to each donor's FACS-determined naive share, without sorting.

The sequence derives from a middle-aged woman in good health. What was sequenced was blood.

The DNA is as follows: TGTGCCAGCAGCCAATTGCGGACTAGCGGGGACCAAGAGACCCAGTACTTC. It is translated as CASSQLRTSGDQETQYF. The chain joins TRBV4-2 to TRBJ2-5, with 12 middle bases fitting TRBD2. CDR1 and CDR2 are read off the germline V gene as LGHNA and YNFKEQ. The CDR3 sequence holds 17 residues, the cysteine and phenylalanine included. Solely the CDR3 DNA is kept, with 51 bases framed from the first base. The germline V end is reduced by 2 bases and the J end by 0 bases; junction bases left unmatched: 4.